Shown below are 5 T cell receptor beta chains from a single sample sequenced in a study of blood T cell repertoires in COVID-19. TCRdb keeps only in-frame clones here, not all; method: immunoSEQ multiplex PCR. The sample includes hundreds of thousands of clones, 82% of them seen just once. Input material: peripheral blood. The receptors here all came from an elderly woman with active or convalescent COVID-19.

The chain carries TRBV5-1 and TRBJ2-7, with TRBD2 as a possible D gene (7 bases). The CDR3 contains 17 residues. Deletions cut 1 base from V and 2 bases from J, with 19 bases between. The germline CDR1 and CDR2 sequences are SGHRS and YFSETQ. CDR3: CASSLFPAGQLPYEQYF. The DNA of the CDR3 is TGCGCCAGCAGCTTGTTCCCAGCGGGACAACTTCCCTACGAGCAGTACTTC.

The rearrangement uses TRBV7-9 and TRBJ2-1; D remains unclear. The CDR3 length is 15 residues. Germline lookup yields CDR1 SEHNR and CDR2 FQNEAQ (reference sequence). V was shortened by 1 base and J by 9 bases, with 16 bases between the two germline ends. The CDR3 spells CASSLGLISESEQFF. The DNA of the CDR3 is TGTGCCAGCAGCTTAGGCCTCATATCGGAGAGTGAGCAGTTCTTC. Full variable domain (rest looked up from reference TRBV7-9 and TRBJ2-1): DTGVSQNPRHKITKRGQNVTFRCDPISEHNRLYWYRQTLGQGPEFLTYFQNEAQLEKSRLLSDRFSAERPKGSFSTLEIQRTEQGDSAMYLCASSLGLISESEQFFGPGTRLTVL.

This chain joins TRBV7-7 and TRBJ2-7, with TRBD1 matching over 8 bases. V lost 1 base, J lost 5 bases, and 4 bases stayed unmatched. Germline CDR1 SSHAT, CDR2 FNYEAQ (reference sequence). CDR3 size: 14 residues. CDR3 DNA sequence: TGTGCCAGCAGCTTAGGGACAGGGCTGGACGAGCAGTACTTC. Amino acid sequence: CASSLGTGLDEQYF.

This clone occurred once. The rearrangement joins TRBV2 to TRBJ2-2; 10 nucleotides align to TRBD1. Germline values: CDR1 SNHLY, CDR2 FYNNEI. J gave up 6 bases and V 3 bases, and 4 bases lay outside the gene matches. The CDR3 is 15 residues long. The CDR3 loop is CASSDRDRGSGELFF. DNA of the CDR3: TGTGCCAGCAGTGACCGGGACAGGGGTTCCGGGGAGCTGTTTTTT. Variable domain in full (rest from reference TRBV2 and TRBJ2-2): EPEVTQTPSHQVTQMGQEVILRCVPISNHLYFYWYRQILGQKVEFLVSFYNNEISEKSEIFDDQFSVERPDGSNFTLKIRSTKLEDSAMYFCASSDRDRGSGELFFGEGSRLTVL.

The table lists this clone with a few counts. The rearrangement joins TRBV19 to TRBJ1-1; D unresolved. Per germline, CDR1 LNHDA and CDR2 SQIVND (reference sequence). This CDR3 has 14 residues. V gave up 5 bases and J gave up 2 bases, with 12 bases separating them. This CDR3 is CASSYREGNTEAFF. CDR3 bases: TGTGCCAGTAGTTATCGAGAGGGTAACACTGAAGCTTTCTTT. The full variable domain, in which reference TRBV19 and TRBJ1-1 provide the parts outside the CDR3, is DGGITQSPKYLFRKEGQNVTLSCEQNLNHDAMYWYRQDPGQGLRLIYYSQIVNDFQKGDIAEGYSVSREKKESFPLTVTSAQKNPTAFYLCASSYREGNTEAFFGQGTRLTVV.